This is a list of T cell receptor beta chains from one sample in a study of CD8 T cells in Susac syndrome. TCRdb re-called the immunoSEQ multiplex PCR reads with MiXCR, one entry per CDR3 protein. The data hold about 300,000 distinct CDR3 sequences, with almost 85% observed a single time. The sequenced sample consisted of CD8+ T cells from PBMCs. These receptors originate from a human donor with multiple sclerosis. Each CDR3 is given with its conserved first and last residue. D genes are given only for firm matches. Size is omitted from some rows. Given values are once, few, many or a class for expanded clones.

CDR3 length	clone size	V gene	D gene	J gene	CDR3 protein	CDR3 DNA
16	.	TRBV10-1	.	TRBJ2-7	CASSESPGTPSYEQYF	TGCGCCAGCAGTGAGTCCCCCGGGACACCATCCTACGAGCAGTACTTC
13	.	TRBV6-2/TRBV6-3	.	TRBJ2-7	CASSYSGTSEQYF	TGTGCCAGCAGTTATTCTGGGACCTCCGAGCAGTACTTC
14	.	TRBV4-1	.	TRBJ2-1	CASSQRLEGGEQFF	TGCGCCAGCAGCCAACGACTGGAAGGGGGGGAGCAGTTCTTC
15	.	TRBV6-2/TRBV6-3	TRBD1	TRBJ2-7	CASSRLGTGGNEQYF	TGTGCCAGCAGCCGACTCGGGACAGGGGGCAACGAGCAGTACTTC
14	.	TRBV30	TRBD1	TRBJ2-3	CAWSGTGHTDTQYF	TGTGCCTGGAGTGGGACAGGTCACACAGATACGCAGTATTTT
13	.	TRBV7-9	.	TRBJ2-7	CASFTGPSYEQYF	TGTGCCAGCTTCACCGGCCCCAGTTACGAGCAGTACTTC
14	.	TRBV5-6	.	TRBJ2-5	CASSLVLQLGTQYF	TGTGCCAGCAGCTTGGTTCTCCAGTTAGGGACCCAGTACTTC
14	.	TRBV27	.	TRBJ1-1	CASSPAVLVTEAFF	TGTGCCAGCAGTCCAGCGGTCCTTGTCACTGAAGCTTTCTTT
15	.	TRBV7-9	TRBD1	TRBJ1-1	CASSFGQASLQEAFF	TGTGCCAGCAGCTTCGGACAGGCAAGTCTTCAAGAAGCTTTCTTT
17	.	TRBV28	TRBD2	TRBJ2-1	CASSRLGLAGPYNEQFF	TGTGCCAGCAGTCGGTTGGGACTAGCGGGACCATACAATGAGCAGTTCTTC
13	.	TRBV12-3/TRBV12-4	TRBD2	TRBJ2-1	CASSPVAGGREFF	TGTGCCAGCAGTCCAGTAGCGGGAGGCCGGGAGTTCTTC
16	.	TRBV28	TRBD2	TRBJ2-2	CASRYRGSGDTGELFF	TGTGCCAGCAGATACCGCGGGAGCGGCGACACCGGGGAGCTGTTTTTT
14	once	TRBV5-6	.	TRBJ2-4	CASSLNLAKNIQYF	TGTGCCAGCAGCTTGAACCTAGCCAAAAACATTCAGTACTTC
14	.	TRBV25-1	TRBD1	TRBJ1-6	CASSEWTGNSPLHF	TGTGCCAGCAGTGAATGGACAGGGAATTCACCCCTCCACTTT
14	.	TRBV27	.	TRBJ1-5	CASRQGFGNQPQHF	TGTGCCAGCAGACAGGGTTTCGGCAATCAGCCCCAGCATTTT
14	.	TRBV5-4	.	TRBJ2-1	CASSLRLAITEQFF	TGTGCCAGCAGCTTGAGGCTAGCAATCACTGAGCAGTTCTTC
21	.	TRBV4-3	TRBD2	TRBJ2-1	CASSRESLAGEGYFSYNEQFF	TGCGCCAGCAGCCGAGAGAGCCTAGCGGGAGAGGGGTATTTCTCCTACAATGAGCAGTTCTTC